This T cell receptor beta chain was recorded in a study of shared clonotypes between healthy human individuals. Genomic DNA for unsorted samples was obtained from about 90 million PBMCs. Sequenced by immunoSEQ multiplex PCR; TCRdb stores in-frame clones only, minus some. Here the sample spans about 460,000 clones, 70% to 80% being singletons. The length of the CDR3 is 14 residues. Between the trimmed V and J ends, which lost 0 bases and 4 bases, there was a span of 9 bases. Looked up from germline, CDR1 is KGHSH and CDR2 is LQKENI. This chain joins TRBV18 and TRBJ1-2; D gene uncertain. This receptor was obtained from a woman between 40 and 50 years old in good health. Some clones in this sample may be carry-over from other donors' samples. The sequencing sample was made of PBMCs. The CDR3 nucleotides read TGTGCCAGCTCACCACCGCAGACCTCCTATGGCTACACCTTC. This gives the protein CASSPPQTSYGYTF.